The 23 T cell receptor beta chains in this list originate from one sample, sequenced in a study of cytomegalovirus exposure and HLA in healthy donors. A multiplex PCR was run with 60 Vbeta primers and 13 Jbeta primers. TCRdb's copy holds only in-frame clones and misses some; the assay was immunoSEQ multiplex PCR. The profile covers 100,000 to 150,000 clones, with 70% to 85% appearing a single time and roughly 1.2% taken by the ten largest. The sample consisted of PBMCs. The receptors here all came from a boy aged 5 to 17 in good health and CMV-seronegative.

The rearrangement links TRBV15 to TRBJ2-5, with D perhaps matching TRBD1 (5 bases). CDR3 length: 13 residues. V was cut by 3 bases and J by 4 bases, with 9 bases left in between. From germline, CDR1 is LNHNV and CDR2 YYDKDF (reference sequence). The CDR3: CATSSRVRETQYF. CDR3 bases: TGTGCCACCAGCAGCAGGGTACGAGAGACCCAGTACTTC.

The chain combines TRBV30 with TRBJ2-3; no clear D. CDR3 size: 12 residues. Deletions cut 5 bases from V and 3 bases from J, with 9 bases between. CDR1 GTSNPN and CDR2 SVGIG come from the germline V gene (reference sequence). The CDR3 DNA follows: TGTGCCTGGGCGCAGGCTACAGATACGCAGTATTTT. The encoded protein is CAWAQATDTQYF.

The chain uses TRBV5-1 and TRBJ2-1, with TRBD2 matching 13 bases. V trimming: 2 bases; J trimming: 10 bases; junction bases outside the gene matches: 9. The CDR3 totals 16 residues. Germline assignment: CDR1 SGHRS and CDR2 YFSETQ. Here the CDR3 reads CASSFQLAGGQGEQFF. The CDR3, as DNA: TGCGCCAGCAGCTTTCAACTAGCGGGAGGGCAAGGGGAGCAGTTCTTC. Full variable domain (remainder filled in from reference TRBV5-1 and TRBJ2-1): KAGVTQTPRYLIKTRGQQVTLSCSPISGHRSVSWYQQTPGQGLQFLFEYFSETQRNKGNFPGRFSGRQFSNSRSEMNVSTLELGDSALYLCASSFQLAGGQGEQFFGPGTRLTVL.

The chain combines TRBV9 with TRBJ2-3; tentative D call: TRBD2 (6 bases). CDR3 length: 17 residues. With 4 bases removed from V and 0 bases from J, the gap between germline ends came to 18 bases. CDR1 is SGDLS, CDR2 YYNGEE, per germline. The CDR3 loop reads CASSPDLAPASTDTQYF. DNA of the CDR3: TGTGCCAGCAGCCCCGATCTAGCGCCCGCTAGCACAGATACGCAGTATTTT. The full variable domain, with the rest looked up from reference TRBV9 and TRBJ2-3, is DSGVTQTPKHLITATGQRVTLRCSPRSGDLSVYWYQQSLDQGLQFLIQYYNGEERAKGNILERFSAQQFPDLHSELNLSSLELGDSALYFCASSPDLAPASTDTQYFGPGTRLTVL.

The sample holds one count of this clone. Here the CDR3 DNA reads TGTGCCAGCAGTTTGACCCCCGGCGGAAGCCCCTACGAGCAGTACTTC. Encoded protein: CASSLTPGGSPYEQYF. This chain uses TRBV27 with TRBJ2-7, with no clear D. The V gene lost 3 bases and the J gene lost 2 bases, with 17 bases spanning the gap. Germline V gene lookup returns CDR1 MNHEY and CDR2 SMNVEV (reference sequence). This CDR3 region has 16 residues.

The V gene is TRBV6-1, the J gene TRBJ1-5; a weak D match, TRBD1 (5 bases). The CDR3 has 14 amino acids. The germline V and J ends were trimmed by 7 bases and 7 bases, with 17 bases remaining between them. CDR1 and CDR2 (germline): MNHNS, SASEGT. The chain's CDR3 is CASTPAGLGQPQHF. The CDR3, as DNA: TGTGCCAGCACCCCGGCAGGGCTTGGGCAGCCCCAGCATTTT.

V and J are TRBV4-1 and TRBJ2-1, with D tentatively TRBD2 (5 bases). V lost 0 bases to trimming and J lost 8 bases, with 11 bases between them. Germline values: CDR1 MGHRA, CDR2 YSYEKL. The CDR3 sequence is 14 residues long. As DNA, the CDR3 is TGCGCCAGCAGCCAAGATCGGGGAAGGGATGAGCAGTTCTTC. Amino acids: CASSQDRGRDEQFF.

In its sample, this clone was seen a few times. J is TRBJ1-1 and V is TRBV6-6; D uncertain. Germline loops: CDR1 MNHNY, CDR2 SVGAGI (reference sequence). This CDR3 has 13 amino acids. V was clipped by 5 bases and J by 0 bases, with 7 bases between them. CDR3 sequence: CASSPQLNTEAFF. CDR3 in DNA: TGTGCCAGCAGTCCCCAATTGAACACTGAAGCTTTCTTT.

The chain is built from TRBV4-3 and TRBJ2-5; perhaps TRBD1 as D (6 bases). The CDR3 consists of 17 residues. Germline V gene sequence: CDR1 LGHNA, CDR2 YSLEER. Trimming took 4 bases from V and 2 from J, leaving 20 bases between them. As DNA, the CDR3 is TGCGCCAGCAGCCCAGGGTTTCGGGGCAGGGGACAAGAGACCCAGTACTTC. Its translation: CASSPGFRGRGQETQYF.

V usage is TRBV5-1 and J usage is TRBJ2-3; 11 nucleotides match TRBD2. The CDR3 spans 16 residues. V gave up 0 bases and J gave up 4 bases; unmatched junction bases: 4. The germline CDR1 and CDR2 sequences are SGHRS and YFSETQ. CDR3 residues: CASSLGLAGGPDTQYF. The DNA for the CDR3 is TGCGCCAGCAGCTTGGGTCTAGCGGGAGGACCAGATACGCAGTATTTT.

The genes are TRBV5-6 and TRBJ2-1; TRBD1 is a possible D gene (5 bases). Germline V gene sequence: CDR1 SGHDT, CDR2 YYEEEE. Trimming stripped 0 bases from V and 9 bases from J, with 19 bases between. The CDR3 consists of 16 residues. CDR3 loop: CASSLEGQGVPGEQFF. The CDR3 region has the DNA TGTGCCAGCAGCTTGGAAGGACAAGGGGTTCCGGGTGAGCAGTTCTTC.

V usage is TRBV6-1 and J usage is TRBJ2-7, with a tentative D call TRBD2 (5 bases). Trimming removed 5 bases from V and 0 bases from J, with 11 bases in between. This CDR3 is built from 14 residues. Looked up from germline, CDR1 is MNHNS and CDR2 is SASEGT. In DNA, the CDR3 is TGTGCCAGCAGTACCAGCCGGGACTCCTACGAGCAGTACTTC. Translation gives CASSTSRDSYEQYF.

This clone has more than one count but fewer than ten. Here the CDR3 reads CAITGTSGGYEQYF. DNA of the CDR3: TGTGCCATCACCGGGACTAGCGGAGGCTACGAGCAGTACTTC. The chain employs TRBV10-3 and TRBJ2-7; 11 positions agree with TRBD2. CDR3 length equals 14 residues. J lost 3 bases, V lost 7 bases, and 5 bases had no gene match. Germline V gene data show CDR1 as ENHRY and CDR2 as SYGVKD.

This clone came up a few times. This sequence joins TRBV5-4 and TRBJ2-5, with D hard to call. V was trimmed by 3 bases and J by 4 bases, leaving 10 bases between them. The CDR3 extends over 13 amino acids. Germline V gene sequence: CDR1 SGHNT, CDR2 YYREEE (reference sequence). The CDR3 loop is CASSSLSRETQYF. CDR3 in DNA: TGTGCCAGCAGCTCCCTCTCGCGAGAGACCCAGTACTTC. Filled out from reference TRBV5-4 and TRBJ2-5, the complete variable domain reads ETGVTQSPTHLIKTRGQQVTLRCSSQSGHNTVSWYQQALGQGPQFIFQYYREEENGRGNFPPRFSGLQFPNYSSELNVNALELDDSALYLCASSSLSRETQYFGPGTRLLVL.

The chain recombines TRBV29-1 with TRBJ2-1; 14 bases fit TRBD2. The germline V gene encodes CDR1 SQVTM and CDR2 ANQGSEA. V was pared by 7 bases and J by 6 bases, with 5 bases of the junction left unmatched. CDR3 size: 14 residues. CDR3 sequence: CSALGLAGGNEQFF. CDR3 sequence (DNA): TGCAGCGCCCTAGGACTAGCGGGAGGCAATGAGCAGTTCTTC.

This chain joins TRBV6-6 and TRBJ2-2; 12 bases fit TRBD2. This CDR3 region has 16 residues. Germline V gives CDR1 MNHNY, CDR2 SVGAGI (reference sequence). J lost 6 bases, V lost 4 bases, and 6 bases had no gene match. CDR3 bases: TGTGCCAGCAGTTTCCGGACTAGCGGGATGGCCGGGGAGCTGTTTTTT. Translation: CASSFRTSGMAGELFF.

The V call is TRBV27, the J call TRBJ2-2, with TRBD2 matching over 8 bases. Germline V gives CDR1 MNHEY, CDR2 SMNVEV (reference sequence). The ends lost 6 bases at V and 3 bases at J; junction bases unmatched: 6. The CDR3 contains 15 residues. The CDR3 region is CASRRGAGDTGELFF. CDR3 DNA: TGTGCCAGCAGGCGGGGAGCGGGAGACACCGGGGAGCTGTTTTTT.

The chain carries TRBV7-9 and TRBJ2-7; D is possibly TRBD2 (6 bases). Looked up from germline, CDR1 is SEHNR and CDR2 is FQNEAQ (reference sequence). Trimming left V 6 bases short and J 2 bases short, with 14 bases between. The CDR3 has 14 amino acids. Here the CDR3 reads CASRSEGGAYEQYF. The CDR3 DNA is TGTGCCAGCAGATCCGAGGGAGGAGCCTACGAGCAGTACTTC.

V usage is TRBV5-1 and J usage is TRBJ2-7, with D maybe TRBD2 (5 bases). V lost 4 bases and J lost 3, with 17 bases in between. This CDR3 has 15 residues. Germline V gene sequence: CDR1 SGHRS, CDR2 YFSETQ. The CDR3 DNA reads as TGCGCCAGCAGCCCCGGCGGACTTGGCGACTACGAGCAGTACTTC. Translating gives CASSPGGLGDYEQYF. The whole variable domain, filled in from reference TRBV5-1 and TRBJ2-7, reads KAGVTQTPRYLIKTRGQQVTLSCSPISGHRSVSWYQQTPGQGLQFLFEYFSETQRNKGNFPGRFSGRQFSNSRSEMNVSTLELGDSALYLCASSPGGLGDYEQYFGPGTRLTVT.

The chain couples TRBV18 to TRBJ2-3; D gene uncertain. V was trimmed by 6 bases and J by 5 bases, leaving 12 bases between them. Germline CDR1 reads KGHSH; CDR2 reads LQKENI. The CDR3 is made up of 13 amino acids. CDR3 DNA sequence: TGTGCCAGCTCCCTCTCCCCCGTAGATACGCAGTATTTT. Protein: CASSLSPVDTQYF.

This clone was picked up one time. V is TRBV7-9 and J is TRBJ2-7; D ambiguous. The CDR3 covers 15 residues. V lost 1 base, J lost 0 bases, and 10 bases lay in between. Germline V gene data show CDR1 as SEHNR and CDR2 as FQNEAQ (reference sequence). CDR3 in DNA: TGTGCCAGCAGCTTAGGGCCTCAGGACTCCTACGAGCAGTACTTC. Its translation: CASSLGPQDSYEQYF.

The chain is built from TRBV6-1 and TRBJ2-7; TRBD1 aligns across 12 bases. Trimming removed 7 bases from V and 7 bases from J; junction bases left unmatched: 11. CDR3 length equals 15 residues. CDR1 and CDR2 (germline): MNHNS, SASEGT. The CDR3 region has the DNA TGTGCCAGCAACCTACTGGGACAGGGGGCAGAAGAGCAGTACTTC. Its protein product is CASNLLGQGAEEQYF.

The chain has TRBV6-5 and TRBJ1-2; TRBD1 aligns across 7 bases. This CDR3 spans 13 amino acids. Germline V gives CDR1 MNHEY, CDR2 SVGAGI. The V and J ends lost 5 bases and 5 bases, in that order; junction bases with no gene match: 5. CDR3 sequence reads: CASSRDRRYGYTF. In DNA, the CDR3 is TGTGCCAGCAGTCGGGACAGACGGTATGGCTACACCTTC.